A single sample is the source of the 19 T cell receptor beta chains below, sequenced in a study of sequential checkpoint blockade in melanoma (dated 2019 in TCRdb). This specimen's treatment or condition label, per the study, means: randomized to nivolumab then ipilimumab (arm A) or the reverse (arm B). The receptor library was made with the immunoSEQ multiplex PCR assay. The table comes from immuneACCESS by way of TCRdb, which keeps in-frame sequences with V and J called. Part of the clones is missing from these tables; in studies checked, under half for an unresolved V gene and the rest for unknown reasons. The sample profile shows 40,000 or so clones; roughly 32% of them were found once. 1.6% of the sample lies in the top ten. The specimen was tumor tissue (inferred from file names), collected from a patient given nivolumab and ipilimumab in sequence. The receptors shown here come from a human donor with melanoma.

The rearrangement links TRBV11-3 to TRBJ1-6, with 7 bases fitting TRBD1. Germline CDR1 reads SGHNT; CDR2 reads YENEEA. The V and J ends lost 6 bases and 7 bases, in that order; junction bases with no gene match: 9. The CDR3 is 15 residues long. The CDR3 region has the DNA TGTGCCAGCAGTGTGACGACAGGGCTAAATTCACCCCTCCACTTT. Its protein product is CASSVTTGLNSPLHF. Complete variable domain (other parts from reference TRBV11-3 and TRBJ1-6): EAGVVQSPRYKIIEKKQPVAFWCNPISGHNTLYWYLQNLGQGPELLIRYENEEAVDDSQLPKDRFSAERLKGVDSTLKIQPAELGDSAVYLCASSVTTGLNSPLHFGNGTRLTVT.

This clone occurred a few times. J is TRBJ2-3 and V is TRBV11-3; possibly TRBD1 or TRBD2 for D (5 bases each). The CDR3 is made up of 14 amino acids. Germline CDR1 and CDR2: SGHNT and YENEEA. The germline V and J ends were trimmed by 5 bases and 5 bases, with 14 bases remaining between them. CDR3 in DNA: TGTGCCAGCAGCACCCATCTGAGGGGAGATACGCAGTATTTT. Translating it yields CASSTHLRGDTQYF.

The gene calls are TRBV5-1 and TRBJ2-5; D gene uncertain. V dropped 5 bases and J dropped 4 bases, with 24 bases sitting between them. The CDR3 sequence is 17 residues long. Germline CDR1 is SGHRS and CDR2 is YFSETQ. CDR3 in amino acids: CASSFRLGLSGGETQYF. The CDR3 DNA follows: TGCGCCAGCAGTTTCAGGCTTGGATTATCCGGTGGAGAGACCCAGTACTTC.

This chain links TRBV5-1 with TRBJ2-3; 8 nucleotides align to TRBD2. Trimming removed 0 bases from V and 4 bases from J; junction bases left unmatched: 4. CDR1 is SGHRS and CDR2 is YFSETQ in the germline V gene. The CDR3 has 15 residues. The CDR3 here is CASSLVSGSADTQYF. Here the CDR3 DNA reads TGCGCCAGCAGCTTGGTGAGCGGGAGCGCAGATACGCAGTATTTT. The full variable domain, completed using reference TRBV5-1 and TRBJ2-3, is KAGVTQTPRYLIKTRGQQVTLSCSPISGHRSVSWYQQTPGQGLQFLFEYFSETQRNKGNFPGRFSGRQFSNSRSEMNVSTLELGDSALYLCASSLVSGSADTQYFGPGTRLTVL.

This clone has more than one count but fewer than ten. This chain connects TRBV19 to TRBJ1-6; no clear D gene. This CDR3 has 14 residues. V shed 9 bases and J shed 7 bases, with 16 bases lying between them. Germline loops: CDR1 LNHDA, CDR2 SQIVND (reference sequence). The CDR3 DNA follows: TGTGCCAGCACATGGACTGCGGGAAATTCACCCCTCCACTTT. It yields the protein CASTWTAGNSPLHF.

In this sample, this clone turned up many times. This CDR3 is CASSPVASGASYEQYF. CDR3 DNA sequence: TGTGCCAGCAGCCCCGTGGCTAGCGGGGCCTCCTACGAGCAGTACTTC. The chain carries TRBV11-3 and TRBJ2-7; 9 bases agree with TRBD2. CDR3 length: 16 residues. The V and J ends lost 5 bases and 0 bases, in that order; junction bases with no gene match: 8. In germline, CDR1 is SGHNT, CDR2 YENEEA.

This clone was seen a few times. The V and J genes are TRBV12-5 and TRBJ2-1; 9 positions agree with TRBD2. V lost 9 bases to trimming and J lost 7 bases; unmatched junction nucleotides: 10. The CDR3 loop spans 14 amino acids. Germline CDR1 and CDR2: LGHNT and FRNRAP. The CDR3 spells CARGPAGGVNEQFF. The CDR3 DNA sequence: TGTGCTAGGGGGCCGGCGGGAGGGGTGAATGAGCAGTTCTTC.

This clone turned up a few times. CDR3 in DNA: TGTGCCAGCAGTGAGGGGATCATCTCCTACGAGCAGTACTTC. This encodes CASSEGIISYEQYF. The chain couples TRBV2 to TRBJ2-7; D gene unclear. With 3 bases removed from V and 0 bases from J, the gap between germline ends came to 9 bases. This CDR3 is 14 amino acids long. In germline, CDR1 is SNHLY, CDR2 FYNNEI.

The chain is built from TRBV6-8 and TRBJ2-6; TRBD1 matches at 11 bases. Per the germline V gene, CDR1 is MNHGY and CDR2 is SAAAGT. The CDR3 contains 18 residues. V trimming: 2 bases; J trimming: 1 base; junction bases outside the gene matches: 4. CDR3 DNA: TGTGCCAGCAGTTACCCGGGACAGGGGGGTTCTGGGGCCAACGTCCTGACTTTC. Protein sequence: CASSYPGQGGSGANVLTF.

The gene calls are TRBV6-8 and TRBJ2-7; D perhaps matches TRBD1 (5 bases). V lost 4 bases to trimming and J lost 1 base, with 11 bases between them. The CDR3 sequence is 14 residues long. Per germline, CDR1 MNHGY and CDR2 SAAAGT. The CDR3 reads CASSSPTASYEQYF. The CDR3 DNA follows: TGTGCCAGCAGTTCTCCGACAGCGTCCTACGAGCAGTACTTC.

This clone was picked up one time. V gene TRBV30 combines with J gene TRBJ1-4; a possible D gene is TRBD1 (5 bases). Germline CDR1 GTSNPN, CDR2 SVGIG (reference sequence). V dropped 1 base and J dropped 4 bases, with 13 bases sitting between them. CDR3 length: 15 amino acids. The CDR3 sequence is CAWSAGASNNEKLFF. The CDR3 DNA sequence: TGTGCCTGGAGTGCCGGGGCATCTAATAATGAAAAACTGTTTTTT.

The chain links TRBV28 to TRBJ1-1, with TRBD1 matching 9 bases. CDR1 is MDHEN, CDR2 SYDVKM, per germline. CDR3 length: 15 residues. J was trimmed by 4 bases and V by 4 bases; bases with no gene match: 7. This CDR3 is CASSSGDRVGTEAFF. The CDR3 DNA reads TGTGCCAGCAGTTCCGGGGACAGGGTGGGCACTGAAGCTTTCTTT.

The chain combines TRBV14 with TRBJ1-5; D unresolved. This CDR3 contains 13 residues. V shed 2 bases and J shed 4 bases, with 6 bases lying between them. Germline CDR1 and CDR2: SGHDN and FVKESK. The CDR3 sequence is CASSQQTNQPQHF. CDR3 DNA sequence: TGTGCCAGCAGCCAACAAACAAATCAGCCCCAGCATTTT.

In this sample, this clone turned up many times. The rearrangement links TRBV11-3 to TRBJ1-2; 7 bases map to TRBD1. Trimming removed 7 bases from V and 4 bases from J; junction bases left unmatched: 9. Germline CDR1 reads SGHNT; CDR2 reads YENEEA. The CDR3 consists of 14 residues. The CDR3 here is CASKVPGGPYGYTF. Written as DNA, the CDR3 is TGTGCCAGCAAAGTTCCAGGGGGTCCCTATGGCTACACCTTC.

The CDR3 reads CASSPRTSGGVGETQYF. For the CDR3, the DNA is TGTGCCAGCTCACCAAGGACTAGCGGGGGAGTAGGGGAGACCCAGTACTTC. The chain is built from TRBV18 and TRBJ2-5; 13 bases map to TRBD2. The CDR3 runs 17 residues. CDR1 KGHSH and CDR2 LQKENI come from the germline V gene. J lost 5 bases, V lost 2 bases, and 8 bases had no gene match.

This chain joins TRBV15 and TRBJ1-1; D is unclear. The CDR3 has 17 amino acids. The germline V gene encodes CDR1 LNHNV and CDR2 YYDKDF (reference sequence). The V and J ends lost 0 bases and 1 base respectively, with 15 bases between them. The CDR3 sequence: CATSRESVGRENTEAFF. The CDR3 region has the DNA TGTGCCACCAGCAGAGAAAGCGTAGGGCGGGAGAACACTGAAGCTTTCTTT. Complete variable domain (other parts from reference TRBV15 and TRBJ1-1): DAMVIQNPRYQVTQFGKPVTLSCSQTLNHNVMYWYQQKSSQAPKLLFHYYDKDFNNEADTPDNFQSRRPNTSFCFLDIRSPGLGDTAMYLCATSRESVGRENTEAFFGQGTRLTVV.

The chain employs TRBV30 and TRBJ2-3, with 8 bases lining up with TRBD1. This CDR3 comprises 16 residues. Trimming took 1 base from V and 0 from J; bases not matched to a gene: 6. Germline V gene lookup returns CDR1 GTSNPN and CDR2 SVGIG (reference sequence). The CDR3 DNA follows: TGTGCCTGGAGTGCCATTCAGGGGGCTAGCACAGATACGCAGTATTTT. This translates into CAWSAIQGASTDTQYF.

This clone was observed a few times. The chain carries TRBV18 and TRBJ2-6; no reliable D call. The CDR3 consists of 14 residues. V was cut by 7 bases and J by 4 bases, with 11 bases left in between. Germline values: CDR1 KGHSH, CDR2 LQKENI. The DNA for the CDR3 is TGTGCCAGCTTAGTAGATCAAGGGGCCAACGTCCTGACTTTC. Translating gives CASLVDQGANVLTF.

The V call is TRBV19, the J call TRBJ1-2; D gene unclear. This CDR3 contains 14 residues. V gave up 5 bases and J gave up 0 bases, with 10 bases separating them. Germline V CDR1 and CDR2: LNHDA, SQIVND (reference sequence). The DNA of the CDR3 is TGTGCCAGTAGTCGAGGTAAACCTAACTATGGCTACACCTTC. As protein: CASSRGKPNYGYTF.